A single sample gave rise to the 8 T cell receptor beta chains below, sequenced in a study of shared clonotypes between healthy human individuals. Produced via immunoSEQ multiplex PCR; TCRdb's table is partial and in-frame only. The sample lists around 560,000 clones, approximately 96% occurring once. CD45RO-negative, CCR7-positively selected cells formed the naive CD8 fraction, excluding terminally differentiated effector memory CD45RA+ cells. Specimen: naive CD8+ T cells sorted from blood. The receptors derive from a woman aged 25 to 45 in good health.

The chain employs TRBV5-1 and TRBJ2-7; D is unresolved. The V gene lost 0 bases and the J gene lost 2 bases, with 6 bases spanning the gap. Germline assignment: CDR1 SGHRS and CDR2 YFSETQ. This CDR3 comprises 13 residues. CDR3 DNA: TGCGCCAGCAGCTTGGACAAAACCTACGAGCAGTACTTC. Translation gives CASSLDKTYEQYF.

The chain couples TRBV5-6 to TRBJ2-5, with D maybe TRBD1 (5 bases). Trimming shortened V by 3 bases and J by 8 bases, and 8 bases separated the two germline ends. Looked up from germline, CDR1 is SGHDT and CDR2 is YYEEEE. The CDR3 loop spans 11 amino acids. The CDR3 spells CASSSGITQYF. CDR3 nucleotides: TGTGCCAGCAGCTCAGGGATTACCCAGTACTTC.

The rearrangement uses TRBV28 and TRBJ2-3; 10 bases are shared with TRBD2. The CDR3 is 14 residues long. Trimming cost V 5 bases and J 4 bases; bases outside gene matches: 3. Germline CDR1 is MDHEN and CDR2 is SYDVKM. The CDR3 spells CASSLAGVPDTQYF. The DNA for the CDR3 is TGTGCCAGCAGTCTAGCGGGAGTCCCAGATACGCAGTATTTT.

The V gene is TRBV19, the J gene TRBJ2-7; TRBD1 agrees at 7 bases. V dropped 6 bases and J dropped 2; count of bases not matched to a gene: 7. The CDR3 covers 14 residues. CDR1 and CDR2 (germline): LNHDA, SQIVND (reference sequence). In nucleotides, the CDR3 is TGTGCCAGTAGGCCGGCCGGGACAGCCTACGAGCAGTACTTC. As protein: CASRPAGTAYEQYF.

The chain joins TRBV19 to TRBJ1-5, with no clear D. V lost 5 bases, J lost 5 bases, and 10 bases lay in between. Per germline, CDR1 LNHDA and CDR2 SQIVND (reference sequence). This CDR3 comprises 13 residues. CDR3 sequence: CASSSRAYQPQHF. The CDR3 coding sequence is TGTGCCAGTAGTTCCCGTGCCTATCAGCCCCAGCATTTT.

This chain uses TRBV27 with TRBJ1-6; no clear D. Germline V gene lookup returns CDR1 MNHEY and CDR2 SMNVEV (reference sequence). V shed 3 bases and J shed 0 bases, with 6 bases lying between them. CDR3 length equals 15 residues. The CDR3 spells CASSFMGSYNSPLHF. The CDR3 DNA is TGTGCCAGCAGTTTTATGGGCTCCTATAATTCACCCCTCCACTTT.

The genes are TRBV6-5 and TRBJ2-1; TRBD2 agrees at 7 bases. Germline V gives CDR1 MNHEY, CDR2 SVGAGI. This CDR3 region has 15 residues. Trimming took 1 base from V and 6 from J; bases not matched to a gene: 6. CDR3 sequence (DNA): TGTGCCAGCAGTTACTACGGGGGACTAAGCAATGAGCAGTTCTTC. Translation: CASSYYGGLSNEQFF.

The chain has TRBV13 and TRBJ1-1; D gene ambiguous. The germline CDR1 and CDR2 sequences are PRHDT and FYEKMQ (reference sequence). The length of the CDR3 is 12 residues. Trimming took off 4 bases at V and 5 bases at J, with 8 bases between the two ends. The CDR3 reads CASSYGETEAFF. DNA of the CDR3: TGTGCCAGCAGCTACGGGGAGACTGAAGCTTTCTTT.